This T cell receptor (beta chain) was sequenced in a study of blood T cell repertoires in COVID-19. Study information: The analysed material was cDNA or gDNA that came from T cells, B-cell-depleted T cells, or PBMCs.

Libraries were prepared by immunoSEQ multiplex PCR; TCRdb keeps only in-frame clonotypes and omits some of them. The sample holds about 230,000 clones, approximately 80% seen once. Looked up from germline, CDR1 is SGDLS and CDR2 is YYNGEE. The CDR3 is made up of 15 amino acids. V lost 0 bases to trimming and J lost 2 bases, with 9 bases between them. This sequence originates from a woman aged 50 to 65 with acute or convalescent COVID-19. The specimen was peripheral blood. The chain employs TRBV9 and TRBJ1-3; TRBD1 is a possible D gene (6 bases). CDR3 protein: CASSVGGQTGNTIYF. The CDR3 DNA reads TGTGCCAGCAGCGTAGGGGGGCAAACTGGAAACACCATATATTTT.